A single sample gave rise to the 8 T cell receptor beta chains below, sequenced in a study of blood T cell repertoires in COVID-19. Produced via immunoSEQ multiplex PCR; TCRdb's table is partial and in-frame only. The repertoire has 400,000 to 550,000 clones, 70% to 90% of them found once; the top ten carry about 2%. Input material: PBMCs or T cells enriched from blood (not recorded which). These receptors all come from a woman under 30 with acute COVID-19.

The sample holds one count of this clone. V is TRBV5-1 and J is TRBJ2-2, with TRBD1 identical over 8 bases. CDR1 and CDR2 (germline): SGHRS, YFSETQ. The CDR3 loop spans 16 amino acids. V lost 3 bases, J lost 0 bases, and 4 bases stayed unmatched. For the CDR3, the DNA is TGCGCCAGCAGCTACCGGGACAGGACGAACACCGGGGAGCTGTTTTTT. Protein: CASSYRDRTNTGELFF.

The V gene is TRBV6-5, the J gene TRBJ2-4; possible D gene TRBD2, 5 bases. V dropped 4 bases and J dropped 4 bases, with 8 bases sitting between them. Germline V gene lookup returns CDR1 MNHEY and CDR2 SVGAGI. The CDR3 is made up of 13 amino acids. The CDR3 DNA reads TGTGCCAGCAGTTTAGGACTGAAAAACATTCAGTACTTC. Its translation: CASSLGLKNIQYF.

The chain uses TRBV7-9 and TRBJ2-7; a possible D gene is TRBD1 (6 bases). The V gene's germline CDR1 is SEHNR and CDR2 FQNEAQ (reference sequence). CDR3 length: 15 amino acids. V dropped 4 bases and J dropped 1 base, with 14 bases sitting between them. CDR3 region: CASSSGEFRSYEQYF. The CDR3 region has the DNA TGTGCCAGCAGCTCAGGGGAGTTTAGGTCCTACGAGCAGTACTTC.

The chain is built from TRBV10-1 and TRBJ1-2; 8 positions match TRBD1. After removal of 6 bases from V and 2 bases from J, the junction contained 8 bases not matched to a gene. The CDR3 is 15 residues long. The germline CDR1 and CDR2 sequences are WNHNN and SYGVQD (reference sequence). The chain's CDR3 is CASSADRGMNYGYTF. CDR3 nucleotide sequence: TGCGCCAGCAGCGCAGACAGGGGAATGAACTATGGCTACACCTTC.

Comments on this clone: Relative to the germline gene, one junction end is altered; a read error may explain this. This chain links TRBV6-5 with TRBJ2-7, with 9 bases lining up with TRBD1. Germline CDR1 is MNHEY and CDR2 is SVGAGI. The CDR3 sequence is 13 residues long. CDR3 DNA: TGTGCCAGCCGACCGGGACAGGGACGCGTTATGAACTTC. This translates into CASRPGQGRVMNF.

This clone was seen only a few times. This chain connects TRBV9 to TRBJ2-7; D is possibly TRBD2 (5 bases). Deletions cut 3 bases from V and 6 bases from J, with 16 bases between. Looked up from germline, CDR1 is SGDLS and CDR2 is YYNGEE. The CDR3 is 14 amino acids. The CDR3 coding sequence is TGTGCCAGCAGCGCTACCCGGGAAGGAGGCGAGCAGTACTTC. As protein: CASSATREGGEQYF.

The V and J genes are TRBV10-3 and TRBJ1-2; D gene uncertain. The V end lost 6 bases, the J end lost 1 base, and 15 bases lay between the germline ends. Germline CDR1 reads ENHRY; CDR2 reads SYGVKD. The CDR3 spans 15 residues. The CDR3 loop reads CAISTSKTLNYGYTF. CDR3 coding DNA: TGTGCCATCAGCACTTCCAAGACACTTAACTATGGCTACACCTTC.

The chain employs TRBV27 and TRBJ2-7, with a tentative D call TRBD1 (5 bases). V lost 8 bases, J lost 0 bases, and 8 bases lay in between. This CDR3 has 12 residues. CDR1 MNHEY and CDR2 SMNVEV come from the germline V gene (reference sequence). CDR3 loop: CASWGSSYEQYF. CDR3 nucleotide sequence: TGTGCCAGCTGGGGCAGCTCCTACGAGCAGTACTTC.